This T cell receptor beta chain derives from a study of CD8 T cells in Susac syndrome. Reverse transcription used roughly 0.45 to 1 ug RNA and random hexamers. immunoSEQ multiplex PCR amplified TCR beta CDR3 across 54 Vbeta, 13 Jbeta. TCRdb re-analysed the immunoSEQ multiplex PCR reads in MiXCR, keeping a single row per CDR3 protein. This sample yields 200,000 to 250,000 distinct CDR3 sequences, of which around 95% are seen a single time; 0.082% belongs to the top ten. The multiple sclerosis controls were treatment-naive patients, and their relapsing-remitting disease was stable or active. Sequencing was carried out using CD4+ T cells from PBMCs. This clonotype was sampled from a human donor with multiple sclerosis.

The CDR3 DNA follows: TGCAGCGCCAGACAGGGACCGAACACTGAAGCTTTCTTT. Translating gives CSARQGPNTEAFF. This chain connects TRBV29-1 to TRBJ1-1; 7 bases are shared with TRBD1. The CDR3 contains 13 residues. Germline V gives CDR1 SQVTM, CDR2 ANQGSEA. The V and J ends lost 7 bases and 1 base, in that order; junction bases with no gene match: 6.